The clone carrying this T cell receptor (beta chain) is a singleton in its sample. Its antigen is as yet unknown. RNA totalling about 0.5 to 1 ug underwent reverse transcription with random hexamers. Coverage of TCR beta CDR3 amplification by immunoSEQ multiplex PCR extended to 54 Vbeta and 13 Jbeta. TCRdb passed the immunoSEQ multiplex PCR reads through MiXCR, listing each CDR3 protein once. The sample records roughly 120,000 distinct CDR3 sequences, roughly 94% being singletons. This sample was taken from a study of CD8 T cells in Susac syndrome. Relapsing-remitting disease, either stable or active, was present in the treatment-naive patients who were the multiple sclerosis controls. The CD8+ and CD4+ T cells were negatively isolated, with the TEMRA cells enriched by FACS. General study points: TCR sequencing and HLA analysis covered a relatively small number of individuals.

The material sequenced was CD4+ T cells from PBMCs. This clonotype originated in a human donor with multiple sclerosis.

The CDR3 DNA is TGTGCCAGCTCACTCGCCCGGGGGGGGAAGGACGAGCAGTACTTC. Amino acid sequence: CASSLARGGKDEQYF. The rearrangement uses TRBV18 and TRBJ2-7; 8 nucleotides line up with TRBD2. The CDR3 consists of 15 residues. Germline values: CDR1 KGHSH, CDR2 LQKENI. Trimming cost V 4 bases and J 5 bases; bases outside gene matches: 10.